A single sample gave rise to the 29 T cell receptor beta chains below, sequenced in a study of blood T cell repertoires in COVID-19. Libraries were prepared by immunoSEQ multiplex PCR; TCRdb keeps only in-frame clonotypes and omits some of them. The sample lists roughly 410,000 clones; roughly 86% were seen once. Sample: peripheral blood. The receptors stem from a woman aged 55-70 years with COVID-19, enrolled during active disease.

This clone was seen only once. V and J are TRBV7-2 and TRBJ2-1, with 9 bases that match TRBD1. Germline CDR1 is SGHTA and CDR2 is FQGNSA. This CDR3 region has 16 residues. The V and J ends lost 5 bases and 1 base, in that order; junction bases with no gene match: 6. The CDR3 DNA follows: TGTGCCAGCAGCCCAATGACAGGGGGATCCTACAATGAGCAGTTCTTC. This sequence encodes CASSPMTGGSYNEQFF.

The chain carries TRBV14 and TRBJ2-2; D may be TRBD1 (6 bases). This CDR3 has 17 amino acids. V dropped 1 base and J dropped 9 bases, with 21 bases sitting between them. Germline V lookup: CDR1 SGHDN, CDR2 FVKESK. The CDR3, as DNA: TGTGCCAGCAGCCAAGCGGCAAGGACAGTTGAACACCGGGAGCTGTTTTTT. Its protein product is CASSQAARTVEHRELFF.

This clone has just one count. The V and J genes are TRBV3-1 (or the pseudogene TRBV3-2) and TRBJ1-1; 7 bases align to TRBD1. Unmatched junction bases numbered 13, after V lost 4 bases and J lost 11 bases. There are 14 residues in the CDR3. The germline V gene has CDR1 LGHDT and CDR2 YNNKEL (reference sequence). The CDR3 sequence: CASSPSGRQGRAFF. The CDR3 nucleotides read TGTGCCAGCAGCCCGTCCGGTCGACAGGGTAGGGCTTTCTTT.

The chain links TRBV7-9 to TRBJ2-7; 8 nucleotides match TRBD1. The J segment lost 3 bases and the V segment lost 5 bases, leaving 9 bases of the junction unmatched. The CDR3 is made up of 15 amino acids. Germline assignment: CDR1 SEHNR and CDR2 FQNEAQ (reference sequence). The CDR3 region has the DNA TGTGCCAGCAGCCGACAGGGACAGGTCCTCTACGAGCAGTACTTC. Translating it yields CASSRQGQVLYEQYF.

The chain has TRBV12-3 or TRBV12-4 and TRBJ1-1; D call uncertain. This CDR3 has 10 residues. V shed 8 bases and J shed 11 bases, with 12 bases lying between them. The CDR3 DNA is TGTGCCAGCCATGGAACTACGGCTTTCTTT. Amino acids: CASHGTTAFF.

The chain uses TRBV7-9 and TRBJ1-5; no clear D gene. The germline V gene has CDR1 SEHNR and CDR2 FQNEAQ (reference sequence). The V gene lost 4 bases and the J gene lost 5 bases, with 15 bases spanning the gap. The CDR3 runs 15 residues. This CDR3 is CASSSMAPPYQPQHF. The CDR3 DNA is TGTGCCAGCAGCTCAATGGCTCCGCCATATCAGCCCCAGCATTTT.

CDR3 protein: CASSEWTASTDTQYF. The CDR3 bases are TGCGCCAGCAGTGAGTGGACAGCTAGCACAGATACGCAGTATTTT. This chain links TRBV10-2 with TRBJ2-3; tentative D call: TRBD1 (6 bases). From germline, CDR1 is WSHSY and CDR2 SAAADI. Trimming left V 1 base short and J 0 bases short, with 8 bases between. The CDR3 is 15 amino acids.

This clone was seen a few times. The chain links TRBV29-1 to TRBJ1-2; D ambiguous. The germline CDR1 and CDR2 sequences are SQVTM and ANQGSEA. The CDR3 is made up of 12 amino acids. Between the trimmed V and J ends, which lost 7 bases and 7 bases, there was a span of 16 bases. This CDR3 reads CSAPGDSPGYTF. CDR3 bases: TGCAGCGCACCGGGAGACTCCCCTGGCTACACCTTC.

V usage is TRBV6-6 and J usage is TRBJ2-3; 7 nucleotides match TRBD2. The germline gives CDR1 MNHNY, CDR2 SVGAGI (reference sequence). V lost 2 bases, J lost 0 bases, and 5 bases stayed unmatched. CDR3 length: 16 residues. The CDR3 DNA reads TGTGCCAGCAGTTACGGCCTAGCGGCTAGCACAGATACGCAGTATTTT. It is translated as CASSYGLAASTDTQYF.

This rearrangement joins TRBV11-2 to TRBJ2-3; no firm D call. The CDR3 is made up of 12 amino acids. Trimming left V 7 bases short and J 5 bases short, with 10 bases between. CDR1 is SGHAT, CDR2 FQNNGV, per germline. CDR3 in amino acids: CASTLSGDTQYF. As DNA, the CDR3 is TGTGCCAGCACCCTCTCGGGAGATACGCAGTATTTT.

The DNA of the CDR3 is TGTGCCAGCAGCTTCGCCCCGAGCCGGGAGCTGTTTTTT. Translation: CASSFAPSRELFF. The chain is built from TRBV7-9 and TRBJ2-2; D gene unclear. Between the trimmed V and J ends, which lost 3 bases and 9 bases, there was a span of 11 bases. The germline V gene encodes CDR1 SEHNR and CDR2 FQNEAQ (reference sequence). This CDR3 spans 13 amino acids.

The genes are TRBV5-6 and TRBJ1-1, with 7 nucleotides matching TRBD1. The germline V gene encodes CDR1 SGHDT and CDR2 YYEEEE. The ends lost 2 bases at V and 1 base at J; junction bases unmatched: 5. The CDR3 is made up of 15 amino acids. CDR3 sequence reads: CASSFPGTANTEAFF. CDR3 nucleotides: TGTGCCAGCAGCTTCCCCGGGACAGCGAACACTGAAGCTTTCTTT.

In this sample, this clone turned up once. The rearrangement joins TRBV29-1 to TRBJ2-1, with TRBD1 matching over 11 bases. The V segment lost 4 bases and the J segment 12 bases; nucleotides outside the gene matches: 5. Germline V gene data show CDR1 as SQVTM and CDR2 as ANQGSEA. This CDR3 has 12 residues. In DNA, the CDR3 is TGCAGCGTTGCGGGACAGGGGGAAGGGCAGTTCTTC. This gives the protein CSVAGQGEGQFF.

The rearrangement uses TRBV21-1 and TRBJ2-7; the table's D call, TRBD2, was not checked against the DNA. TRBV21-1 is classified as a pseudogene. This CDR3 spans 17 amino acids. CDR3 loop: CASTIPPPEASGDEQYF. CDR3 DNA: TGTGCCAGCACTATACCCCCTCCCGAGGCGTCGGGAGACGAGCAGTACTTC.

J is TRBJ2-1 and V is TRBV10-1, with D hard to call. Germline V gives CDR1 WNHNN, CDR2 SYGVQD (reference sequence). There are 12 residues in the CDR3. The V gene lost 0 bases and the J gene lost 5 bases, with 2 bases spanning the gap. The DNA of the CDR3 is TGCGCCAGCAGTGAGTCCAACAATGAGCAGTTCTTC. It yields the protein CASSESNNEQFF.

This rearrangement joins TRBV7-2 to TRBJ1-5; D call uncertain. The CDR3 contains 16 residues. Germline V gene data show CDR1 as SGHTA and CDR2 as FQGNSA. V was clipped by 0 bases and J by 8 bases, with 17 bases between them. The CDR3, as DNA: TGTGCCAGCAGCTTAGCGCACGGGGATGGCCGGGAGCCCCAGCATTTT. Amino acid sequence: CASSLAHGDGREPQHF.

This clone has just one count. J is TRBJ1-5 and V is TRBV11-2; D unclear. The V gene's germline CDR1 is SGHAT and CDR2 FQNNGV. V was shortened by 0 bases and J by 9 bases, with 9 bases between the two germline ends. This CDR3 is built from 13 residues. DNA for the CDR3: TGTGCCAGCAGCTTAGATCAAGAGAGGCCCCAGCATTTT. Its protein product is CASSLDQERPQHF.

This rearrangement joins TRBV28 to TRBJ1-6, with 7 positions matching TRBD1. This CDR3 is built from 15 residues. J was trimmed by 10 bases and V by 2 bases; bases with no gene match: 8. Looked up from germline, CDR1 is MDHEN and CDR2 is SYDVKM. The CDR3 nucleotides read TGTGCCAGCAGTTTACTTGACAGGGTGGGCTCACCCCTCCACTTT. Its protein is CASSLLDRVGSPLHF. The full variable domain, completed using reference TRBV28 and TRBJ1-6, is DVKVTQSSRYLVKRTGEKVFLECVQDMDHENMFWYRQDPGLGLRLIYFSYDVKMKEKGDIPEGYSVSREKKERFSLILESASTNQTSMYLCASSLLDRVGSPLHFGNGTRLTVT.

The chain carries TRBV19 and TRBJ2-7, with 10 positions matching TRBD1. CDR1 and CDR2 (germline): LNHDA, SQIVND (reference sequence). V dropped 0 bases and J dropped 12; count of bases not matched to a gene: 11. The CDR3 runs 15 residues. CDR3 sequence: CASSIDHRTGGFMYF. The CDR3 region has the DNA TGTGCCAGTAGTATAGATCATCGGACAGGGGGTTTCATGTACTTC. The entire variable domain, with the rest obtained from reference TRBV19 and TRBJ2-7, is as follows: DGGITQSPKYLFRKEGQNVTLSCEQNLNHDAMYWYRQDPGQGLRLIYYSQIVNDFQKGDIAEGYSVSREKKESFPLTVTSAQKNPTAFYLCASSIDHRTGGFMYFGPGTRLTVT.

V gene TRBV2 combines with J gene TRBJ2-7, with 8 positions matching TRBD1. CDR3 length: 14 amino acids. V was pared by 7 bases and J by 3 bases, with 8 bases of the junction left unmatched. From germline, CDR1 is SNHLY and CDR2 FYNNEI. The CDR3 bases are TGTGCCAGCACCAAGGACAGGGCCTACTACGAGCAGTACTTC. Protein sequence: CASTKDRAYYEQYF.

The chain is built from TRBV5-1 and TRBJ2-3; tentative D call: TRBD2 (6 bases). With 0 bases removed from V and 5 bases from J, the gap between germline ends came to 13 bases. The V gene's germline CDR1 is SGHRS and CDR2 YFSETQ. There are 15 residues in the CDR3. The chain's CDR3 is CASSLAGQGLDTQYF. CDR3 DNA: TGCGCCAGCAGCTTGGCCGGGCAGGGACTAGATACGCAGTATTTT.

J is TRBJ1-3 and V is TRBV6-1; maybe TRBD1 (5 bases). Trimming shortened V by 2 bases and J by 4 bases, and 12 bases separated the two germline ends. Germline V lookup: CDR1 MNHNS, CDR2 SASEGT. The CDR3 consists of 15 residues. The CDR3 reads CASSEWGGAGNTIYF. CDR3 nucleotides: TGTGCCAGCAGTGAATGGGGAGGGGCCGGAAACACCATATATTTT.

The genes are TRBV3-1 (or the pseudogene TRBV3-2) and TRBJ1-1, with D unresolved. This CDR3 region has 15 residues. V dropped 6 bases and J dropped 5 bases, with 19 bases sitting between them. The V gene's germline CDR1 is LGHDT and CDR2 YNNKEL (reference sequence). For the CDR3, the DNA is TGTGCCAGCAGGCCTAGAGGCCTTGCCGTTACTGAAGCTTTCTTT. This codes for CASRPRGLAVTEAFF.

This chain connects TRBV5-1 to TRBJ2-6; D is possibly TRBD2 (5 bases). V was pared by 1 base and J by 2 bases, with 7 bases between. Germline V lookup: CDR1 SGHRS, CDR2 YFSETQ. The CDR3 has 15 residues. CDR3 protein: CASSLRGTGANVLTF. CDR3 nucleotide sequence: TGCGCCAGCAGCTTGAGAGGGACTGGGGCCAACGTCCTGACTTTC.

V gene TRBV7-8 combines with J gene TRBJ2-7; 7 positions match TRBD1. The CDR3 has 14 residues. Germline trimming cut 6 bases from V and 1 base from J; bases unmatched to any gene: 6. Germline V CDR1 and CDR2: SGHVS, FQNEAQ. Written as DNA, the CDR3 is TGTGCCAGCAGAAACCCGGGACAGTCCTACGAGCAGTACTTC. This codes for CASRNPGQSYEQYF.

The chain recombines TRBV5-5 with TRBJ1-6; 7 nucleotides agree with TRBD1. CDR3 length: 16 residues. CDR1 is SGHKS, CDR2 YYEKEE, per germline (reference sequence). V gave up 2 bases and J gave up 8 bases; unmatched junction bases: 10. DNA of the CDR3: TGTGCCAGCAGCTTAACCCAGACAGGGAGCCATTCACCCCTCCACTTT. This translates into CASSLTQTGSHSPLHF.

This clone was found once. The gene calls are TRBV9 and TRBJ2-1; 8 bases align to TRBD2. V lost 3 bases to trimming and J lost 8 bases; unmatched junction nucleotides: 13. The CDR3 runs to 16 residues. In germline, CDR1 is SGDLS, CDR2 YYNGEE. The CDR3 DNA sequence: TGTGCCAGCAGCGGAGGGAGGACTAGCATTTTGGATGAGCAGTTCTTC. Translated: CASSGGRTSILDEQFF.

The chain employs TRBV10-1 and TRBJ2-5; TRBD2 matches 8 bases. CDR1 and CDR2 from the germline V gene are WNHNN and SYGVQD (reference sequence). There are 15 residues in the CDR3. The trim removed 6 bases at V and 3 bases at J, leaving 9 bases unmatched. The CDR3 loop is CASSSGTSGEETQYF. The CDR3 DNA sequence: TGCGCCAGCAGCTCGGGTACTAGCGGAGAAGAGACCCAGTACTTC.

This chain links TRBV2 with TRBJ2-7, with TRBD2 matching 13 bases. Germline values: CDR1 SNHLY, CDR2 FYNNEI. This CDR3 has 18 residues. V dropped 5 bases and J dropped 2; count of bases not matched to a gene: 12. CDR3 loop: CASSFPRLAGGLTYEQYF. The CDR3 DNA follows: TGTGCCAGCAGTTTTCCCCGACTAGCGGGGGGCCTTACCTACGAGCAGTACTTC.